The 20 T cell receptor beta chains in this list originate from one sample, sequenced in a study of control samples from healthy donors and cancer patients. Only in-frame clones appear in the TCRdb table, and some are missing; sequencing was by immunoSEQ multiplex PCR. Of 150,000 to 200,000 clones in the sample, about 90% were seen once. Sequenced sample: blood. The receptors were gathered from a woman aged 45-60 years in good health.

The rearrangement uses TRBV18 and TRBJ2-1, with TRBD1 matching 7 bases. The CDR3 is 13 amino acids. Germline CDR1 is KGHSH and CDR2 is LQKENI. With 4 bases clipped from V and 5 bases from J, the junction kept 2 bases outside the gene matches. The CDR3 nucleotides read TGTGCCAGCTCACGGGGACAGAACAATGAGCAGTTCTTC. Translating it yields CASSRGQNNEQFF.

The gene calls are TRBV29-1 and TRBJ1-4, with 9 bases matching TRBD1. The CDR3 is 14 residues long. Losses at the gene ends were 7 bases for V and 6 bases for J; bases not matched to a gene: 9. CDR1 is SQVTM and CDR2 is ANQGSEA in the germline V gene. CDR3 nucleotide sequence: TGCAGCGGGAGGGGACAGGGAAGCGATGAAAAACTGTTTTTT. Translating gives CSGRGQGSDEKLFF.

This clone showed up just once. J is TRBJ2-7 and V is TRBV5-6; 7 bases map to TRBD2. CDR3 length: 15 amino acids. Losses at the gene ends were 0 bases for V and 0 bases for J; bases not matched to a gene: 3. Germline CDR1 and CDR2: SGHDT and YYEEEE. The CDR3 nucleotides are TGTGCCAGCAGCTTGGCTCTAGCGGACTCCTACGAGCAGTACTTC. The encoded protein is CASSLALADSYEQYF.

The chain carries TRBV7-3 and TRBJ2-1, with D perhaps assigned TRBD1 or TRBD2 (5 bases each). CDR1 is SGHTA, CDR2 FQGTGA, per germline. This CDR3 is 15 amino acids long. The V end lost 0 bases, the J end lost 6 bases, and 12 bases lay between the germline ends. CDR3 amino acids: CASSLTLGETNEQFF. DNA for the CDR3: TGTGCCAGCAGCTTAACGTTGGGGGAGACCAATGAGCAGTTCTTC.

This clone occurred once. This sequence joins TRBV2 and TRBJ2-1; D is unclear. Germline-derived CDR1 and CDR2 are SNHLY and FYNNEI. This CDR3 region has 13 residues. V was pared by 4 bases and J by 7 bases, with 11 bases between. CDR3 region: CASSADYRNEQFF. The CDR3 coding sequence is TGTGCCAGCAGTGCCGATTATAGGAATGAGCAGTTCTTC.

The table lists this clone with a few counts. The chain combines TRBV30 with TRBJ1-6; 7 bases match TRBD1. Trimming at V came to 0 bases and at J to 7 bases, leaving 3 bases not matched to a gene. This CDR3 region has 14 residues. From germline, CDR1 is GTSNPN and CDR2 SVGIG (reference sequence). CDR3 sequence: CAWSVEGANSPLHF. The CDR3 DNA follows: TGTGCCTGGAGTGTTGAGGGGGCAAATTCACCCCTCCACTTT.

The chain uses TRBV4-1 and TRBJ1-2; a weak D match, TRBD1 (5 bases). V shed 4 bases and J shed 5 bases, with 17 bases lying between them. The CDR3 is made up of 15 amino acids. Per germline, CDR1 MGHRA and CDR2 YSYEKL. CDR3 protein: CASSRGAATIYGYTF. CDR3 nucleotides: TGCGCCAGCAGCCGAGGGGCTGCCACTATTTATGGCTACACCTTC.

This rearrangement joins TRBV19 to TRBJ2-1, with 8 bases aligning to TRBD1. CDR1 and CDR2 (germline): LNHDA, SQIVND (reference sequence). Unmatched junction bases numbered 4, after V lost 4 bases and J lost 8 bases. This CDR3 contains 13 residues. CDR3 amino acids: CASSRTGKDEQFF. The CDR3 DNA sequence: TGTGCCAGTAGTAGGACAGGGAAGGATGAGCAGTTCTTC.

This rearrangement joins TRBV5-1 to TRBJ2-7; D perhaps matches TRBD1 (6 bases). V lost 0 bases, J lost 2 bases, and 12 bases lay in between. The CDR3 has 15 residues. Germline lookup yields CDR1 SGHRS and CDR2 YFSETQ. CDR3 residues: CASSLDGTPPYEQYF. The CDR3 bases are TGCGCCAGCAGCTTGGATGGGACACCTCCCTACGAGCAGTACTTC.

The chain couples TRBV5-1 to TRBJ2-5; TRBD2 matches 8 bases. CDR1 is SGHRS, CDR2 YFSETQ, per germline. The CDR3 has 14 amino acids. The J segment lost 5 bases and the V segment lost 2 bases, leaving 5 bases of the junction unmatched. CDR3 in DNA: TGCGCCAGCAGCTTTCCGGGAGGGGAGGAGACCCAGTACTTC. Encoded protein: CASSFPGGEETQYF.

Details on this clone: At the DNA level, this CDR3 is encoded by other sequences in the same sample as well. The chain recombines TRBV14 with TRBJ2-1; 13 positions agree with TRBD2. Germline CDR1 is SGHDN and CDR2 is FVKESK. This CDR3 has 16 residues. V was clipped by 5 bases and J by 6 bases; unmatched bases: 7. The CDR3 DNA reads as TGTGCCAGCAGCTTACGCTGGACTAGCGGGAGCAATGAGCAGTTCTTC. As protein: CASSLRWTSGSNEQFF.

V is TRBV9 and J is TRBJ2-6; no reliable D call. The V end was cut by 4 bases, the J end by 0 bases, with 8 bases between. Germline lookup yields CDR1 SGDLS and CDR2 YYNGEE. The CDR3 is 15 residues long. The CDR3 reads CASSTRSSGANVLTF. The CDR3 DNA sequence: TGTGCCAGCAGCACCCGCTCCTCTGGGGCCAACGTCCTGACTTTC.

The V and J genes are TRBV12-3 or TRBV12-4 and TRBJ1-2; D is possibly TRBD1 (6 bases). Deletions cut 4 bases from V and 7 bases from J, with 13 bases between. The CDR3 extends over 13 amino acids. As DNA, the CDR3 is TGTGCCAGCAGTTGGGGAGGGGGTAGTGGCTACACCTTC. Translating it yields CASSWGGGSGYTF.

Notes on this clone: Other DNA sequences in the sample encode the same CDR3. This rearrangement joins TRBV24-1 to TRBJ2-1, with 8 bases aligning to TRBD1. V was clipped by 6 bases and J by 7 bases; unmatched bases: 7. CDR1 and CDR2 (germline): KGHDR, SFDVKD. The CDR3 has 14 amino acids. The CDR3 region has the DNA TGTGCCACCAGTCCACCCACAGGGGGGAATGAGCAGTTCTTC. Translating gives CATSPPTGGNEQFF.

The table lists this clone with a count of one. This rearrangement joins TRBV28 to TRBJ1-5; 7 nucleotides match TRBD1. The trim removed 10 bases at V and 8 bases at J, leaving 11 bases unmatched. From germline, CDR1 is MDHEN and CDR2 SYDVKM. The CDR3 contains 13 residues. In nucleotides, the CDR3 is TGTGCCACCGGTAGGGGGCTCGAAAAGCCCCAGCATTTT. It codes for CATGRGLEKPQHF.

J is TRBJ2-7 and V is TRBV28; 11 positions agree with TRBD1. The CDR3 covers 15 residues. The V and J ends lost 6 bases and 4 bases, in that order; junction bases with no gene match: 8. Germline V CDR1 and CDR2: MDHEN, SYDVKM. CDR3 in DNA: TGTGCCAGCAGACCCGGCGGGACAGGGGGATACGAGCAGTACTTC. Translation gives CASRPGGTGGYEQYF.

The CDR3 loop is CAWRGLDTEAFF. For the CDR3, the DNA is TGTGCCTGGAGGGGCTTAGACACTGAAGCTTTCTTT. The rearrangement joins TRBV30 to TRBJ1-1; D call uncertain. From germline, CDR1 is GTSNPN and CDR2 SVGIG (reference sequence). Trimming removed 3 bases at V and 3 bases at J, with 8 bases between. The CDR3 spans 12 residues.

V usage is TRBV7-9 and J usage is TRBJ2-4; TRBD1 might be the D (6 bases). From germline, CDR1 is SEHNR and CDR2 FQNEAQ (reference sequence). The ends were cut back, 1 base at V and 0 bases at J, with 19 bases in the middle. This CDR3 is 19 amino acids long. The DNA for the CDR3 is TGTGCCAGCAGCTTAGGAAATGCAGGGGCTTCCCTAGCCAAAAACATTCAGTACTTC. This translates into CASSLGNAGASLAKNIQYF.

The CDR3 loop reads CASSPITLDRDYGYTF. DNA for the CDR3: TGTGCCAGCTCACCAATTACACTCGACAGAGACTATGGCTACACCTTC. The chain has TRBV18 and TRBJ1-2; maybe TRBD1 (5 bases). V shed 2 bases and J shed 3 bases, with 16 bases lying between them. The germline V gene encodes CDR1 KGHSH and CDR2 LQKENI. This CDR3 has 16 amino acids.

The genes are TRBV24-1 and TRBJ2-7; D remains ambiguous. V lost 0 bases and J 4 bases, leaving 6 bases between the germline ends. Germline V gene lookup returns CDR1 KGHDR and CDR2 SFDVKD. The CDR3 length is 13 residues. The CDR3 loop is CATSDLNGYEQYF. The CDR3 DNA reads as TGTGCCACCAGTGATTTGAACGGATACGAGCAGTACTTC.